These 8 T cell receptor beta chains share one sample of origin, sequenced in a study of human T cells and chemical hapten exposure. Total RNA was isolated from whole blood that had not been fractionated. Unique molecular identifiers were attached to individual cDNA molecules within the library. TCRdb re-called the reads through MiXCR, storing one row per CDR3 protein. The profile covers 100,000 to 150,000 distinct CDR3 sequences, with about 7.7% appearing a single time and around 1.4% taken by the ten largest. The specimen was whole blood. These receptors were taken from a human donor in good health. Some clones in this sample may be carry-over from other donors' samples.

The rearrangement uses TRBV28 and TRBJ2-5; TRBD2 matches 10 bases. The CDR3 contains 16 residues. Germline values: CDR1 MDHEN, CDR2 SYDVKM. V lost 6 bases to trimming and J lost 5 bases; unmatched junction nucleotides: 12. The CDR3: CASRSERGGLRETQYF. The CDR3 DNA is TGTGCCAGCAGATCCGAGCGGGGGGGCCTTCGGGAGACCCAGTACTTC.

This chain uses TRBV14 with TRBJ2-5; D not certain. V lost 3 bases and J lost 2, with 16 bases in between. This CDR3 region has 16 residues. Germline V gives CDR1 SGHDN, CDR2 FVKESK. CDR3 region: CASSHDMTPTQETQYF. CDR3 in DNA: TGTGCCAGCAGCCACGATATGACACCAACTCAAGAGACCCAGTACTTC.

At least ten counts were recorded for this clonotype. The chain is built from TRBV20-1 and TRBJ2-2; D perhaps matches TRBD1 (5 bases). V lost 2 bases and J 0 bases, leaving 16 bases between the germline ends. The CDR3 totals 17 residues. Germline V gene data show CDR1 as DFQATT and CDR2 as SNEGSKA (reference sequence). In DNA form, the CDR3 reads TGCAGTGCTAGACGGGCTGATTGGGGCGCGAACACCGGGGAGCTGTTTTTT. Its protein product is CSARRADWGANTGELFF.

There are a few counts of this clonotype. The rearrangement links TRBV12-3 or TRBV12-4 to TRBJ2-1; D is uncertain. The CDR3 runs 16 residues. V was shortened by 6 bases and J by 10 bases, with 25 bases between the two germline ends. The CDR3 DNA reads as TGTGCCAGCAGACGCTCTCCCGGGCCCAGCAGGCGGGAGCAGTTCTTC. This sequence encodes CASRRSPGPSRREQFF.

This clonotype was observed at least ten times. The CDR3 coding sequence is TGTGCCTGGGGGACAGGGAACACTGAAGCTTTCTTT. This gives the protein CAWGTGNTEAFF. The chain joins TRBV30 to TRBJ1-1; 8 nucleotides agree with TRBD1. This CDR3 comprises 12 residues. Germline-derived CDR1 and CDR2 are GTSNPN and SVGIG (reference sequence). Trimming cost V 5 bases and J 1 base; bases outside gene matches: 0.

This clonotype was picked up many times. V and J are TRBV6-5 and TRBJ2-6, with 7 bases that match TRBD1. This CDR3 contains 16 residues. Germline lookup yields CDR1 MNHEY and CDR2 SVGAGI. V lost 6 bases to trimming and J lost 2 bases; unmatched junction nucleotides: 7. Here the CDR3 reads CASSGTRGPGANVLTF. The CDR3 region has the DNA TGTGCCAGCAGCGGGACGAGGGGGCCTGGGGCCAACGTCCTGACTTTC.

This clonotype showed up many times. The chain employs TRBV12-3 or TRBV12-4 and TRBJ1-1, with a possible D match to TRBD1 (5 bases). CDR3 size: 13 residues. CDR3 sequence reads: CAIARGSNTEAFF. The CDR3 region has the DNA TGTGCTATTGCGAGGGGCTCGAACACTGAAGCTTTCTTT.

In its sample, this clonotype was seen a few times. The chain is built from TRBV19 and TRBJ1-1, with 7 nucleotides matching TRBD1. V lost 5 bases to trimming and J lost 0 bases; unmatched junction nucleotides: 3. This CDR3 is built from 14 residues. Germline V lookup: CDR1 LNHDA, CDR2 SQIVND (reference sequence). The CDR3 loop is CASSFTGVNTEAFF. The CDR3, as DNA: TGTGCCAGTAGTTTCACAGGGGTGAACACTGAAGCTTTCTTT.